Shown below are 13 T cell receptor beta chains from a single sample sequenced in a study of blood T cell repertoires in COVID-19. The method was immunoSEQ multiplex PCR; TCRdb's version includes in-frame clones alone and lacks a portion of them. The repertoire holds fewer than 150,000 clones, with 84% as singletons. Sequencing was performed on peripheral blood. The source is a human donor in a cohort sampled during active COVID-19.

The V call is TRBV5-6, the J call TRBJ2-5; TRBD2 is a possible D gene (5 bases). V was shortened by 4 bases and J by 1 base, with 14 bases between the two germline ends. The CDR3 totals 15 residues. CDR1 and CDR2 from the germline V gene are SGHDT and YYEEEE. CDR3 sequence reads: CASSTSPGSQETQYF. DNA of the CDR3: TGTGCCAGCAGCACCAGCCCGGGAAGCCAAGAGACCCAGTACTTC.

In its sample, this clone was seen a few times. The chain couples TRBV5-5 to TRBJ2-7; D not resolved. Trimming removed 3 bases at V and 2 bases at J, with 12 bases between. The germline gives CDR1 SGHKS, CDR2 YYEKEE (reference sequence). The CDR3 sequence is 14 residues long. CDR3 sequence (DNA): TGTGCCAGCAGCTGGAACCGACAACCCTACGAGCAGTACTTC. It yields the protein CASSWNRQPYEQYF.

Only a few counts were recorded for this clone. Compared with germline, one end of the junction differs, possibly owing to a read error. This chain connects TRBV2 to TRBJ2-3; 8 nucleotides line up with TRBD2. In germline, CDR1 is SNHLY, CDR2 FYNNEI. The CDR3 covers 14 residues. In DNA form, the CDR3 reads TGTGCCAGCAGGGAAGGTAGCGGGGCAGATACGCAGTATTTT. Protein product: CASREGSGADTQYF.

The chain carries TRBV7-3 and TRBJ2-2; perhaps TRBD1 as D (5 bases). V lost 2 bases, J lost 6 bases, and 13 bases lay in between. Germline CDR1 and CDR2: SGHTA and FQGTGA. The CDR3 spans 15 residues. The CDR3: CASSLLSQGPGELFF. Here the CDR3 DNA reads TGTGCCAGCAGCTTACTGTCGCAGGGTCCCGGGGAGCTGTTTTTT.

This chain's CDR3 is CASSLTSPSEQFF. The CDR3 DNA reads TGTGCCAGCAGTTTGACTAGCCCGAGTGAGCAGTTCTTC. The gene calls are TRBV6-2 or TRBV6-3 and TRBJ2-1; TRBD2 matches 7 bases. With V trimmed by 4 bases and J by 9 bases, 6 bases remained unmatched. The CDR3 length is 13 residues. The germline CDR1 and CDR2 sequences are MNHEY and SVGEGT.

This clone was counted between two and nine times. V gene TRBV15 combines with J gene TRBJ1-2, with D possibly being TRBD1 (5 bases). Germline V CDR1 and CDR2: LNHNV, YYDKDF (reference sequence). This CDR3 spans 12 amino acids. Trimming left V 8 bases short and J 4 bases short, with 11 bases between. The DNA of the CDR3 is TGTGCCACCGCCGACAGATTCTATGGCTACACCTTC. Its protein is CATADRFYGYTF.

The V and J genes are TRBV7-9 and TRBJ2-7, with D maybe TRBD1 (6 bases). V shed 5 bases and J shed 2 bases, with 13 bases lying between them. The CDR3 is 14 amino acids. Germline lookup yields CDR1 SEHNR and CDR2 FQNEAQ (reference sequence). Here the CDR3 reads CASSPRDTTYEQYF. The CDR3, as DNA: TGTGCCAGCAGCCCCCGGGACACTACCTACGAGCAGTACTTC.

The chain employs TRBV4-1 and TRBJ1-1; tentatively, D is TRBD1 (5 bases). In germline, CDR1 is MGHRA, CDR2 YSYEKL. The V gene lost 3 bases and the J gene lost 11 bases, with 22 bases spanning the gap. The CDR3 spans 15 residues. The CDR3 reads CASSQDPNRRERAFF. The CDR3 coding sequence is TGCGCCAGCAGCCAGGACCCCAACAGGCGTGAAAGGGCTTTCTTT.

This chain joins TRBV11-2 and TRBJ2-3; TRBD2 is a possible D gene (6 bases). The CDR3 is 15 residues long. V lost 3 bases, J lost 0 bases, and 10 bases lay in between. The germline V gene has CDR1 SGHAT and CDR2 FQNNGV. The CDR3 region has the DNA TGTGCCAGCAGCTTGGTCCGGGAGAGCACAGATACGCAGTATTTT. Amino acids: CASSLVRESTDTQYF.

This chain links TRBV27 with TRBJ1-2, with 10 positions matching TRBD1. The germline V gene encodes CDR1 MNHEY and CDR2 SMNVEV (reference sequence). The V segment lost 5 bases and the J segment 8 bases; nucleotides outside the gene matches: 11. There are 15 residues in the CDR3. The CDR3 here is CASSPLSTGGVGYTF. The CDR3 coding sequence is TGTGCCAGCAGTCCCCTCTCGACAGGGGGCGTGGGCTACACCTTC.

The chain employs TRBV6-5 and TRBJ1-2; 7 bases line up with TRBD1. CDR1 is MNHEY and CDR2 is SVGAGI in the germline V gene. V shed 6 bases and J 5 bases; nucleotides not matched to a gene: 6. This CDR3 is 13 amino acids long. The CDR3 DNA is TGTGCCAGCAGACTTGGGACAGAATATGGCTACACCTTC. Its translation: CASRLGTEYGYTF.

This chain links TRBV7-3 with TRBJ1-2; 7 positions match TRBD1. J was trimmed by 6 bases and V by 5 bases; bases with no gene match: 9. The CDR3 extends over 14 amino acids. CDR1 is SGHTA and CDR2 is FQGTGA in the germline V gene. In DNA, the CDR3 is TGTGCCAGCAGCCTGACCCGGGACAGTAATGGCTACACCTTC. It encodes CASSLTRDSNGYTF.

The chain is built from TRBV6-2 or TRBV6-3 and TRBJ2-1, with a weak D call TRBD2 (6 bases). The CDR3 contains 15 residues. Trimming cost V 5 bases and J 7 bases, with 18 bases left between them. Germline loops: CDR1 MNHEY, CDR2 SVGEGT. The CDR3 sequence is CASSRPQGGRNEQFF. In DNA form, the CDR3 reads TGTGCCAGCAGTCGACCTCAGGGAGGTAGGAATGAGCAGTTCTTC.